One sample yielded the 4 T cell receptor beta chains listed below, sequenced in a study of blood T cell repertoires in COVID-19. The protocol was immunoSEQ multiplex PCR, while the TCRdb copy is restricted to in-frame clones and leaves out a portion. In the table there are under 450,000 clones, 88% of which are singletons. Sequencing was performed on peripheral blood. These receptors were obtained from a woman aged 45-65 years with COVID-19, enrolled during active disease.

This chain links TRBV12-3 or TRBV12-4 with TRBJ2-7; D is possibly TRBD1 (6 bases). The ends were cut back, 4 bases at V and 6 bases at J, with 13 bases in the middle. The CDR3 loop spans 13 amino acids. CDR3 DNA: TGTGCCAGCAGTTGGGGGCAGTCTGGCGAGCAGTACTTC. Translated, it gives CASSWGQSGEQYF.

V and J are TRBV10-3 and TRBJ2-1, with TRBD1 identical over 8 bases. V gave up 3 bases and J gave up 9 bases; unmatched junction bases: 4. Germline V gene lookup returns CDR1 ENHRY and CDR2 SYGVKD. The CDR3 loop spans 13 amino acids. The CDR3 DNA reads as TGTGCCATCAGTGAAAGGGGGACAGGTGAGCAGTTCTTC. Amino acid sequence: CAISERGTGEQFF.

In this sample, this clone turned up a few times. V usage is TRBV7-8 and J usage is TRBJ2-7, with 7 positions matching TRBD1. The CDR3 extends over 14 amino acids. The germline V gene has CDR1 SGHVS and CDR2 FQNEAQ. V gave up 5 bases and J gave up 6 bases; unmatched junction bases: 10. The CDR3 sequence: CASSRTGGRREQYF. The CDR3 nucleotides read TGTGCCAGCAGCCGGACAGGCGGTAGGCGCGAGCAGTACTTC. The variable domain in full, completed from reference TRBV7-8 and TRBJ2-7, reads GAGVSQSPRYKVAKRGQDVALRCDPISGHVSLFWYQQALGQGPEFLTYFQNEAQLDKSGLPSDRFFAERPEGSVSTLKIQRTQQEDSAVYLCASSRTGGRREQYFGPGTRLTVT.

The V and J genes are TRBV30 and TRBJ2-3, with 8 bases that match TRBD2. Per germline, CDR1 GTSNPN and CDR2 SVGIG (reference sequence). The CDR3 is made up of 16 amino acids. V dropped 0 bases and J dropped 2; count of bases not matched to a gene: 7. The CDR3 DNA follows: TGTGCCTGGAGTGTATTGCCCGGGGGGGCCACAGATACGCAGTATTTT. Residues: CAWSVLPGGATDTQYF.